Given below is one T cell receptor (beta chain) in context. The antigen is not known. The record originates from a study of CD8 T cells in ankylosing spondylitis. One entry per CDR3 protein results from TCRdb running MiXCR on the 5' RACE reads. The table includes about 700,000 distinct CDR3 sequences, 15% to 20% detected once. V was pared by 7 bases and J by 6 bases, with 6 bases between. CDR3 length equals 10 residues. Study-wide results and limits: Disease-linked clones reportedly showed significant enrichment in matched ankylosing spondylitis synovial fluid. A TCR beta motif made of several highly homologous variants seemed typical of ankylosing spondylitis blood.

Sequencing was performed on blood, either unsorted or a sorted T cell fraction (not recorded which). The gene calls are TRBV12-3 or TRBV12-4 and TRBJ1-1, with D possibly TRBD1 on 5 matching bases. The receptor comes from a male donor with ankylosing spondylitis. CDR3 DNA sequence: TGTGCCAGCACGGGGGCTGAAGCTTTCTTT. Translated: CASTGAEAFF.